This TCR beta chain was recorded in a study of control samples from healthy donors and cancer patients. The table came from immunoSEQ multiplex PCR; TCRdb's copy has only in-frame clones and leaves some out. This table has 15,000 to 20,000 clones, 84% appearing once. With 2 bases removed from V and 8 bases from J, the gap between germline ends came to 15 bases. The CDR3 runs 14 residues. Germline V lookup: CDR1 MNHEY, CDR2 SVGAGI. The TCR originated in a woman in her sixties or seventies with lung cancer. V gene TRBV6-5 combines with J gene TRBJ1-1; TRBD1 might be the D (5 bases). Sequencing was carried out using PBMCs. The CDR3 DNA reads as TGTGCCAGCAGTTACCAGGGACCTTCGCGGGAAGCTTTCTTT. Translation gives CASSYQGPSREAFF.